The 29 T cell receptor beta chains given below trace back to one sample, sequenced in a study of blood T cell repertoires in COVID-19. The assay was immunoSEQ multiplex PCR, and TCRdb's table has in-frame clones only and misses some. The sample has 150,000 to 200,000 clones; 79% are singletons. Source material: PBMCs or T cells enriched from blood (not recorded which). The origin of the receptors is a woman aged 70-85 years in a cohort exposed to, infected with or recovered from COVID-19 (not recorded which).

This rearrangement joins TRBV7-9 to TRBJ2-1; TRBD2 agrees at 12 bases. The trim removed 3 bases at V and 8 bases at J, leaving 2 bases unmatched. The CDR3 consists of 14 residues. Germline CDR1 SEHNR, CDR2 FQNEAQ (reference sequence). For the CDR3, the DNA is TGTGCCAGCAGCTTGACTAGCGGGAGCGATGAGCAGTTCTTC. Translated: CASSLTSGSDEQFF. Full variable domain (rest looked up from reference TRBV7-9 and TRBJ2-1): DTGVSQNPRHKITKRGQNVTFRCDPISEHNRLYWYRQTLGQGPEFLTYFQNEAQLEKSRLLSDRFSAERPKGSFSTLEIQRTEQGDSAMYLCASSLTSGSDEQFFGPGTRLTVL.

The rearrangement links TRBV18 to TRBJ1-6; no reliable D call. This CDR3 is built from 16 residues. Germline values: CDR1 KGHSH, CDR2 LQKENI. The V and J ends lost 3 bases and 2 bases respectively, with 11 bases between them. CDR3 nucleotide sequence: TGTGCCAGCTCACCGTCCCCGGGTGCCTATAATTCACCCCTCCACTTT. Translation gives CASSPSPGAYNSPLHF.

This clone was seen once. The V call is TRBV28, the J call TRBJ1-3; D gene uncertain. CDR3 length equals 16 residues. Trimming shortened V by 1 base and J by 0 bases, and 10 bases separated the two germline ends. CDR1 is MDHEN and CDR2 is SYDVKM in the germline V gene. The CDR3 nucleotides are TGTGCCAGCAGTTTATTCGGGTCCCCCTCTGGAAACACCATATATTTT. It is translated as CASSLFGSPSGNTIYF.

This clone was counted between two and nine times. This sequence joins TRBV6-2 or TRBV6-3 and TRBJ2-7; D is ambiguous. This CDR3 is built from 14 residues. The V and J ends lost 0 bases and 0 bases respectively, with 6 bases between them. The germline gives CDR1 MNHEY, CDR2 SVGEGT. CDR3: CASSYSTVSYEQYF. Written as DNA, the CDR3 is TGTGCCAGCAGTTACTCTACAGTCTCCTACGAGCAGTACTTC.

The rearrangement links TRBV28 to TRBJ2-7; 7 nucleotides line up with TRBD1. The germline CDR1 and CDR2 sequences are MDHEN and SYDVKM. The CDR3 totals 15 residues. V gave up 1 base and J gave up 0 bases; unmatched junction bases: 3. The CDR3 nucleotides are TGTGCCAGCAGTTTATCGGGACAGTTCTCCTACGAGCAGTACTTC. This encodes CASSLSGQFSYEQYF. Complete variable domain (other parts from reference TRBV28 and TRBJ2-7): DVKVTQSSRYLVKRTGEKVFLECVQDMDHENMFWYRQDPGLGLRLIYFSYDVKMKEKGDIPEGYSVSREKKERFSLILESASTNQTSMYLCASSLSGQFSYEQYFGPGTRLTVT.

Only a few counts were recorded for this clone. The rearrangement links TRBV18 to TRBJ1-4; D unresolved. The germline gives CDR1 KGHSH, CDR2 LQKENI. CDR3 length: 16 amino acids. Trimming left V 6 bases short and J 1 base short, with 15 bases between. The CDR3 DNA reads TGTGCCAGCTCGTTGGGAACACGGGGAACTAATGAAAAACTGTTTTTT. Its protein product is CASSLGTRGTNEKLFF. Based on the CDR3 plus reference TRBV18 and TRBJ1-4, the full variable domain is NAGVMQNPRHLVRRRGQEARLRCSPMKGHSHVYWYRQLPEEGLKFMVYLQKENIIDESGMPKERFSAEFPKEGPSILRIQQVVRGDSAAYFCASSLGTRGTNEKLFFGSGTQLSVL.

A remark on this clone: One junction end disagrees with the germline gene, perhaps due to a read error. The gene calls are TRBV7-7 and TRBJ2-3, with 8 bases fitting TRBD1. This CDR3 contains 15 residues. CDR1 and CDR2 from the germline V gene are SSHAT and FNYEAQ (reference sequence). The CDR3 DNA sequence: TGTGCTAGCAGCCCTGGGGGACAGGACACAGATACGCAGTATTTT. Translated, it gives CASSPGGQDTDTQYF.

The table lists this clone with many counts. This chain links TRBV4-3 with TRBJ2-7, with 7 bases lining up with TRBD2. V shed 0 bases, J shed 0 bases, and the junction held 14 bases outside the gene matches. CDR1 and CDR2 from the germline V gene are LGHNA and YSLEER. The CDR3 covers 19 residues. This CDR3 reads CASSQDIGSGWGPSYEQYF. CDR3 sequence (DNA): TGCGCCAGCAGCCAAGATATCGGTAGCGGGTGGGGACCCTCCTACGAGCAGTACTTC.

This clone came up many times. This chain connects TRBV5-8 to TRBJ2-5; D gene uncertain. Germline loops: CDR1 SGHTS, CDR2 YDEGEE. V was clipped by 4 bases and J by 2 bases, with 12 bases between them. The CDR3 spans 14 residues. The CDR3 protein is CASSPPDLQETQYF. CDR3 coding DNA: TGTGCCAGCAGCCCCCCCGACTTACAAGAGACCCAGTACTTC.

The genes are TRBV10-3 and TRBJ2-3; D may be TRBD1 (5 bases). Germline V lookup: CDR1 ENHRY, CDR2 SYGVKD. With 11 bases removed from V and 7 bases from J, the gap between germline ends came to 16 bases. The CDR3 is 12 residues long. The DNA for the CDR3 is TGTGCCGGGGCCTCGGTGGAGAATACGCAGTATTTT. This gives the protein CAGASVENTQYF.

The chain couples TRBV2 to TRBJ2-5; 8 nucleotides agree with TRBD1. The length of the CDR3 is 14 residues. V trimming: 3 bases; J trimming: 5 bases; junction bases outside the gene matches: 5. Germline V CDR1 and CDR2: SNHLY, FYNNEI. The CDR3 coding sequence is TGTGCCAGCAGTGAGCAGGGGGCGCGGGAGACCCAGTACTTC. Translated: CASSEQGARETQYF.

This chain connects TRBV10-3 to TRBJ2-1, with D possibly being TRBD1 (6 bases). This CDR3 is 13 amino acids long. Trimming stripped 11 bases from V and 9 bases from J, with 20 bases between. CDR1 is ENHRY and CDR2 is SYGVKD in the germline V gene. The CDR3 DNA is TGTGCCGTAACAGGGACCACTGGTGGTGAGCAGTTCTTC. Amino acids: CAVTGTTGGEQFF.

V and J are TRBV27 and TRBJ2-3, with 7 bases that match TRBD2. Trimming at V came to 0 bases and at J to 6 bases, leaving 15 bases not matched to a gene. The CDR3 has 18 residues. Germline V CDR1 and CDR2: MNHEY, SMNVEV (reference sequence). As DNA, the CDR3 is TGTGCCAGCAGTTTATCCCCCTGGGCAACGGGAGGTGGGGATACGCAGTATTTT. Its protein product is CASSLSPWATGGGDTQYF.

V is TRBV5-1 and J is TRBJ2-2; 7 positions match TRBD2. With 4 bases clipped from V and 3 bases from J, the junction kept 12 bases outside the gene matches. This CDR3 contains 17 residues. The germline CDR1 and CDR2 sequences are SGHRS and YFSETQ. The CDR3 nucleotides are TGCGCCAGCAGCGTCCAACCGGGACTACTTTACACCGGGGAGCTGTTTTTT. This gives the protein CASSVQPGLLYTGELFF.

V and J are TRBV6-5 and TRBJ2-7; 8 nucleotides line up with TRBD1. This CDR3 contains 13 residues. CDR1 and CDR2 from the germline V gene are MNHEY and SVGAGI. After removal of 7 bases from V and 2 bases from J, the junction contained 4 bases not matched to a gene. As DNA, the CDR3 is TGTGCCAGCATGGGACAGGTTACCTACGAGCAGTACTTC. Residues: CASMGQVTYEQYF.

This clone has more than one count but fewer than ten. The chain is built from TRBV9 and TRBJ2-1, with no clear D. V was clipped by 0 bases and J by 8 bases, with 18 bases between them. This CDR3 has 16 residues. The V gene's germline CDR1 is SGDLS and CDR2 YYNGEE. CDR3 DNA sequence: TGTGCCAGCAGCGTAGGATCGAATGGGCCTTCGGATGAGCAGTTCTTC. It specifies CASSVGSNGPSDEQFF.

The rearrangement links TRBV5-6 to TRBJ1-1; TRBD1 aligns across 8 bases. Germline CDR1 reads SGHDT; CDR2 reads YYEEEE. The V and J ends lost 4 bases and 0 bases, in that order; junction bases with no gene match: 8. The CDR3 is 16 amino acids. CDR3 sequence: CASSRRDRMLNTEAFF. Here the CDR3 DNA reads TGTGCCAGCAGCCGTAGGGACAGGATGCTGAACACTGAAGCTTTCTTT.

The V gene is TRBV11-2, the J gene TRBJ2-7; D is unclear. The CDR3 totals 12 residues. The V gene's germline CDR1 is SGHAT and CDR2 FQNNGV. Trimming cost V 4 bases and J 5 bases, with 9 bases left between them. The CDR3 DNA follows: TGTGCCAGCAGCTCTTGGCAGAACGAGCAGTACTTC. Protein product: CASSSWQNEQYF.

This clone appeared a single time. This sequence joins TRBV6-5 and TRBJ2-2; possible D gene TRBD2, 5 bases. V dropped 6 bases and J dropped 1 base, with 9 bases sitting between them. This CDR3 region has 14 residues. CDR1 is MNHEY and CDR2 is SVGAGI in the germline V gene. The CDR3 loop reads CASRRAGNTGELFF. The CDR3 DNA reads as TGTGCCAGCAGGCGGGCCGGGAACACCGGGGAGCTGTTTTTT.

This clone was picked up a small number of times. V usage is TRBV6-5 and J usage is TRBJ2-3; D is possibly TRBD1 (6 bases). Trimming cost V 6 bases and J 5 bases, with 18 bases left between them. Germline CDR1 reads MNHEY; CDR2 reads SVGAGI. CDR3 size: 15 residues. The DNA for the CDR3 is TGTGCCAGCAGCGAGTTTCAGGGGTTGCAAGATACGCAGTATTTT. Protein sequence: CASSEFQGLQDTQYF.

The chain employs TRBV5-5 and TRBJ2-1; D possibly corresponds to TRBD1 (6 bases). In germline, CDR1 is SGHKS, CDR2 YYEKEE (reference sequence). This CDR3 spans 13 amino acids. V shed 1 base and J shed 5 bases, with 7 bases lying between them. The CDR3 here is CASSLTGNNEQFF. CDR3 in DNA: TGTGCCAGCAGCTTGACAGGGAACAATGAGCAGTTCTTC.

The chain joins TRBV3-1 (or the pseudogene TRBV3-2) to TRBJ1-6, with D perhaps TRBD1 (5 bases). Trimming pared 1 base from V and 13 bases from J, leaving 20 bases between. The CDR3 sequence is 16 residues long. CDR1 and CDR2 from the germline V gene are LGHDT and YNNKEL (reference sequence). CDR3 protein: CASSQGLTGRRAPLHF. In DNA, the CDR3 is TGTGCCAGCAGCCAAGGCCTAACAGGTCGGAGGGCGCCCCTCCACTTT.

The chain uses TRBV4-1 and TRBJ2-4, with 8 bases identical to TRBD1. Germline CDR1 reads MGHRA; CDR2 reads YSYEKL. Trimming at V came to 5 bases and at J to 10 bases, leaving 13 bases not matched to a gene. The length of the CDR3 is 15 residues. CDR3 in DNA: TGCGCCAGCAGCGCCCGCCTTTCGGGACAGGCAATTCAGTACTTC. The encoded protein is CASSARLSGQAIQYF.

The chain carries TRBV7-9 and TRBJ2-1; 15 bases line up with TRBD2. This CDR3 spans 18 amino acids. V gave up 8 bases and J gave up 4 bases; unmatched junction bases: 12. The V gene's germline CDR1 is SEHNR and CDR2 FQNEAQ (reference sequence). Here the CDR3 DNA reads TGTGCCAGCCGCCCAGGGACTAGCGGGAGGCCGGGGTACAATGAGCAGTTCTTC. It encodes CASRPGTSGRPGYNEQFF.

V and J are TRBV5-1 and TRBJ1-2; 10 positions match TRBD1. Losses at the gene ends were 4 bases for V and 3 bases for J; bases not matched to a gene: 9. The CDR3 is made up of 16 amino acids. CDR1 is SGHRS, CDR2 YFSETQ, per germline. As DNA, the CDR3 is TGCGCCAGCAGCCGGACAGGGGGTCCCACTTACTATGGCTACACCTTC. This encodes CASSRTGGPTYYGYTF.

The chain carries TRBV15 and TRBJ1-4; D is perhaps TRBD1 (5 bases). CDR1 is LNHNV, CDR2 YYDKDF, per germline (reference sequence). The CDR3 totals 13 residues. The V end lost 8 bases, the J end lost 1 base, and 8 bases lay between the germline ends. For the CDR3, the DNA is TGTGCCACCCAAGGGGTAACTAATGAAAAACTGTTTTTT. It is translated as CATQGVTNEKLFF.

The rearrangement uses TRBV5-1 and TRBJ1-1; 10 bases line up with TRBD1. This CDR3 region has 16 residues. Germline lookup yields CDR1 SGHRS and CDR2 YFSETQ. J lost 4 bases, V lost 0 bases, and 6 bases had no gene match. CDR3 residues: CASSLAGTGAGTEAFF. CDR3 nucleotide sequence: TGCGCCAGCAGCTTGGCCGGGACAGGGGCCGGCACTGAAGCTTTCTTT.

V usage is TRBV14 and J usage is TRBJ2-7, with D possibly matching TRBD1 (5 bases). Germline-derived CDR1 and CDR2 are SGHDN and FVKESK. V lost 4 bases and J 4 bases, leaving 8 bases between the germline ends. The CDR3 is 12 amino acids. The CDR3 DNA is TGTGCCAGCAGCCTAGACAGTTACGAGCAGTACTTC. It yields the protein CASSLDSYEQYF.

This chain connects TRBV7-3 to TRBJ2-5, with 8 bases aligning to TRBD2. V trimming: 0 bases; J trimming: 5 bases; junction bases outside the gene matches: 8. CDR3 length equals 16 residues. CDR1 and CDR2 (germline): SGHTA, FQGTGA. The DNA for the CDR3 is TGTGCCAGCAGCTTAACTACTAGCGGAGGGGGGGAGACCCAGTACTTC. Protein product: CASSLTTSGGGETQYF.